The clone carrying this TCR beta chain has more than one count but fewer than ten. TCRdb reprocessed the RT-PCR reads via MiXCR and lists one record per CDR3 protein. The data hold some 960,000 distinct CDR3 sequences, with about a sixth observed a single time. V lost 3 bases to trimming and J lost 9 bases, with 9 bases between them. Germline lookup yields CDR1 LGHDT and CDR2 YNNKEL (reference sequence). CDR3 size: 13 residues. This sample is part of a study of patients and donors after allogeneic stem cell transplantation. The sequenced material came from blood, either unsorted or a sorted T cell fraction (not recorded which). The rearrangement links TRBV3-1 to TRBJ1-6; TRBD1 might be the D (5 bases). The receptor was derived from a human donor who was either an allogeneic HSCT recipient or a stem cell or donor lymphocyte infusion donor (not recorded which). It is not recorded whose cells these are; they may come from a transplant donor. CDR3 DNA: TGTGCCAGCAGCCAGGGACCGGGTTCACCCCTCCACTTT. Translating gives CASSQGPGSPLHF.